This T cell receptor (beta chain) is drawn from a study of blood T cell repertoires in COVID-19 (dated by TCRdb to 2020 to 2022). A note on the overall study: Samples from collaborators originated in the United States, Italy and Spain and spanned both the acute and convalescent phases of COVID-19. The dataset comprised deeply sampled blood TCRbeta repertoires from subjects exposed to, actively infected with, or recovered from COVID-19. The prospective study material was composed of cDNA or gDNA derived from T cells, B-cell-depleted T cells, or PBMCs. Nearly every sample came with metadata listing a de-identified subject ID, COVID-19 status, age in years and sex. The repertoires were released in a freely available public database intended as a resource for research on the immune response to SARS-CoV-2. Samples came from the ongoing ImmuneRACE study (first 160 participants) plus 1,254 subjects from 6 global collaborators. HLA class I and class II types, where available, came from metadata supplied by the sample provider rather than from assay-based typing.

CDR1 and CDR2, per the germline V gene, are MNHEY and SVGAGI. From V the trimming removes 2 bases and from J it removes 1 base, while the gene matches leave 7 bases of the junction unaccounted for. Inclusive of the bounding cysteine and phenylalanine, the CDR3 is 16 residues long. Only the CDR3 region is kept as DNA, spanning 48 bases read in frame from base 1. General study outcomes and caveats: Clinical and demographic metadata were provided uncurated, with the amount varying by source and participant.

Whole blood was collected in K2EDTA tubes by collaborating institutions according to the institutions' own protocols. For TCRbeta analysis, collaborator samples were shipped as frozen whole blood, as isolated PBMCs, or as DNA extracted from either sample type. Note on this clone: The target of this receptor is not known. Per-base qualities were not stored, and no clone one base away is much larger.

TCRbeta CDR3 regions were amplified from genomic DNA using the immunoSEQ Assay, a bias-controlled multiplex PCR. On the study's bioinformatics: The number of nucleated cells in each sample was estimated from the amplification of reference gene primers within the assay. To quantify the absolute abundance of each unique TCRbeta CDR3 rearrangement, sequence reads were collapsed and filtered. For each sample, productive Simpson clonality was calculated by taking the square root of Simpson's diversity index across productive rearrangements. TCRdb mirrors the immuneACCESS table, restricted to in-frame sequences. Some clones are absent from its copies; in checked studies, under half trace to an unresolved V gene, and the reason for the others is unknown. V, J and clone size are those of that table, while D and trimming were read from the DNA. The sample table shows about 190,000 clones, and roughly 89% are seen once. The ten largest clonotypes hold roughly 6.7% of the sample.

This clonotype originated in a man between 35 and 55 years old with acute or convalescent COVID-19. This chain is built from TRBV6-5 and TRBJ1-1; 7 of the junction bases match TRBD1. Material for sequencing was peripheral blood. The CDR3 amino acid sequence is: CASSYLPQGENTEAFF. The nucleotide sequence is TGTGCCAGCAGTTACCTTCCCCAGGGGGAGAACACTGAAGCTTTCTTT.